The entry below describes one T cell receptor (beta chain). The antigen remains undetermined. Trimming removed 1 base from V and 1 base from J; junction bases left unmatched: 4. Germline CDR1 and CDR2: LGHNA and YSLEER. This CDR3 is built from 16 residues. This entry belongs to a study of cytomegalovirus exposure and HLA in healthy donors. Findings of the study overall: Researchers counted 164 TCR beta chains as cytomegalovirus-associated. The dataset shows that most TCR sequences were rare, while some public TCRs occurred in many donors.

The validation cohort, a group of roughly 120 subjects, included the donors and was separate from the roughly 670-subject first cohort. Libraries were prepared by immunoSEQ multiplex PCR; TCRdb keeps only in-frame clonotypes and omits some of them. The sample gives tens of thousands of clones, about 93% of which show up once; under 3% is in the top ten. This TCR was sampled from a man between 18 and 29 years old in good health and CMV-seronegative. The chain combines TRBV4-3 with TRBJ2-3, with 8 positions matching TRBD1. The sequencing input was PBMCs. CDR3 in DNA: TGCGCCAGCAGCCAAGGACAGGGGAAGGGCACAGATACGCAGTATTTT. Protein product: CASSQGQGKGTDTQYF.